These T cell receptor beta chains were read from a single sample in a study of blood T cell repertoires in COVID-19. TCRdb's copy holds only in-frame clones and misses some; the assay was immunoSEQ multiplex PCR. The sample has tens of thousands of clones; over 65% are singletons. The sequenced sample was peripheral blood. The receptor set was obtained from a human donor in a cohort sampled during active COVID-19. CDR3s include the opening cysteine and the closing phenylalanine or tryptophan. The order of the fields is CDR3 protein, CDR3 DNA, J gene, D gene, V gene, clone size. A D gene is named only where the DNA matches it firmly. Size tells how often a clone was seen (once, few, many) or the class of an expanded clone, and some rows leave it out.

CDR3: CASSQNPETQYF; DNA: TGTGCCAGCAGTCAGAATCCGGAGACCCAGTACTTC; J: TRBJ2-5; D: .; V: TRBV11-3; size: .
CDR3: CASSYGRGGTQYF; DNA: TGCGCCAGCAGTTACGGGCGGGGAGGGACCCAGTACTTC; J: TRBJ2-5; D: .; V: TRBV5-1; size: .
CDR3: CSVDRQGTGNTEAFF; DNA: TGCAGCGTTGATAGGCAGGGGACGGGGAACACTGAAGCTTTCTTT; J: TRBJ1-1; D: .; V: TRBV29-1; size: .
CDR3: CASSFGVADTGELFF; DNA: TGTGCCAGCAGCTTCGGGGTAGCAGACACCGGGGAGCTGTTTTTT; J: TRBJ2-2; D: .; V: TRBV7-8; size: few
CDR3: CASSARHQEGQPQHF; DNA: TGTGCCAGCAGCGCCCGTCACCAGGAGGGACAGCCCCAGCATTTT; J: TRBJ1-5; D: .; V: TRBV2; size: .
CDR3: CASSTGGVSTDTQYF; DNA: TGTGCCAGTAGTACTGGGGGGGTTAGCACAGATACGCAGTATTTT; J: TRBJ2-3; D: TRBD2; V: TRBV19; size: once
CDR3: CASSLKAGATVGEQYF; DNA: TGTGCCAGCAGCCTTAAGGCAGGGGCAACGGTGGGAGAGCAGTACTTC; J: TRBJ2-7; D: .; V: TRBV4-2; size: .
CDR3: CASSEEGGSSDTQYF; DNA: TGTGCCAGCAGCGAAGAGGGAGGGAGCTCGGATACGCAGTATTTT; J: TRBJ2-3; D: TRBD2; V: TRBV6-1; size: .
CDR3: CASSTGTSGTRDTQYF; DNA: TGTGCCAGCAGCACCGGGACTAGCGGTACAAGGGATACGCAGTATTTT; J: TRBJ2-3; D: TRBD2; V: TRBV7-3; size: .
CDR3: CASNAERAYQPQHF; DNA: TGTGCCAGCAACGCGGAGAGAGCGTATCAGCCCCAGCATTTT; J: TRBJ1-5; D: .; V: TRBV28; size: .
CDR3: CAWSVVSGQPQHF; DNA: TGTGCCTGGAGTGTCGTGTCTGGCCAGCCCCAGCATTTT; J: TRBJ1-5; D: .; V: TRBV30; size: .
CDR3: CASRQGQGQNQPQHF; DNA: TGTGCCAGCAGGCAGGGACAGGGTCAAAATCAGCCCCAGCATTTT; J: TRBJ1-5; D: TRBD1; V: TRBV7-8; size: .
CDR3: CASSNDRGAGQPQHF; DNA: TGTGCCAGTAGTAACGACCGGGGGGCCGGTCAGCCCCAGCATTTT; J: TRBJ1-5; D: .; V: TRBV19; size: .
CDR3: CASSSGQGMNTEAFF; DNA: TGTGCCAGCAGCTCCGGACAGGGGATGAACACTGAAGCTTTCTTT; J: TRBJ1-1; D: TRBD1; V: TRBV5-4; size: .
CDR3: CASSLGLAGDSGANVLTF; DNA: TGTGCCAGCAGCTTGGGGCTAGCGGGAGATTCTGGGGCCAACGTCCTGACTTTC; J: TRBJ2-6; D: TRBD2; V: TRBV5-5; size: .
CDR3: CASTETGGNYGYTF; DNA: TGTGCCAGTACCGAGACAGGGGGGAACTATGGCTACACCTTC; J: TRBJ1-2; D: TRBD1; V: TRBV19; size: .
CDR3: CASLRGSQGIQYF; DNA: TGTGCCAGCCTACGCGGGTCCCAAGGCATTCAGTACTTC; J: TRBJ2-4; D: .; V: TRBV6-5; size: once
CDR3: CASSWDIMNTEAFF; DNA: TGTGCCAGCAGTTGGGACATCATGAACACTGAAGCTTTCTTT; J: TRBJ1-1; D: .; V: TRBV6-5; size: .
CDR3: CSVEPRTSGGRTQYF; DNA: TGCAGCGTTGAACCCCGGACTAGCGGAGGGCGTACGCAGTATTTT; J: TRBJ2-3; D: TRBD2; V: TRBV29-1; size: .
CDR3: CASSSGRRVNEKLFF; DNA: TGTGCCAGTAGTTCCGGACGGAGGGTTAATGAAAAACTGTTTTTT; J: TRBJ1-4; D: .; V: TRBV19; size: .
CDR3: CAIRKPGTAHNEQFF; DNA: TGTGCCATCAGAAAACCCGGGACTGCTCACAATGAGCAGTTCTTC; J: TRBJ2-1; D: .; V: TRBV10-3; size: few
CDR3: CASSYAGQVNQPQHF; DNA: TGTGCCAGCAGTTACGCCGGACAGGTCAATCAGCCCCAGCATTTT; J: TRBJ1-5; D: TRBD1; V: TRBV6-5; size: once
CDR3: CASSLAWDSYEQYF; DNA: TGTGCCAGCAGCTTAGCGTGGGACAGCTACGAGCAGTACTTC; J: TRBJ2-7; D: TRBD1; V: TRBV11-1; size: .
CDR3: CASSQTSGTYEQYF; DNA: TGCGCCAGCAGCCAGACTAGCGGGACATACGAGCAGTACTTC; J: TRBJ2-7; D: TRBD2; V: TRBV5-1; size: .
CDR3: CASSMTGGRVTQYF; DNA: TGTGCCAGCAGCATGACAGGGGGCAGGGTGACCCAGTACTTC; J: TRBJ2-5; D: TRBD1; V: TRBV2; size: .
CDR3: CASSSYRGGDTEAFF; DNA: TGTGCCAGCAGCTCTTACAGGGGTGGGGACACTGAAGCTTTCTTT; J: TRBJ1-1; D: TRBD1; V: TRBV7-2; size: .
CDR3: CSASSGGRDTQYF; DNA: TGCAGTGCTAGTAGCGGGGGGAGAGATACGCAGTATTTT; J: TRBJ2-3; D: TRBD2; V: TRBV20-1; size: .
CDR3: CASSLALGGAGNQPQHF; DNA: TGTGCCAGCAGCTTAGCGCTTGGGGGGGCTGGCAATCAGCCCCAGCATTTT; J: TRBJ1-5; D: .; V: TRBV7-2; size: .
CDR3: CATSRDLARGVETQYF; DNA: TGTGCCACCAGCAGAGATTTAGCGCGGGGCGTGGAGACCCAGTACTTC; J: TRBJ2-5; D: .; V: TRBV15; size: once
CDR3: CSVAEAWQAEQFF; DNA: TGCAGCGTTGCGGAGGCCTGGCAAGCTGAGCAGTTCTTC; J: TRBJ2-1; D: .; V: TRBV29-1; size: .
CDR3: CASSDRGPNNEQFF; DNA: TGTGCCAGTAGCGACAGGGGACCTAACAATGAGCAGTTCTTC; J: TRBJ2-1; D: TRBD1; V: TRBV19; size: .
CDR3: CASSFLAGQFF; DNA: TGTGCCAGCAGCTTTTTAGCCGGCCAGTTCTTC; J: TRBJ2-1; D: .; V: TRBV11-1; size: .
CDR3: CSARERELAFF; DNA: TGCAGTGCTAGAGAGCGGGAGTTGGCGTTCTTC; J: TRBJ2-1; D: TRBD2; V: TRBV20-1; size: .
CDR3: CASSPRGQPQHF; DNA: TGTGCCAGCAGCCCTCGGGGTCAGCCCCAGCATTTT; J: TRBJ1-5; D: .; V: TRBV7-2; size: .
CDR3: CASSLDRGHNTEAFF; DNA: TGTGCCAGCAGCTTAGATAGGGGCCACAACACTGAAGCTTTCTTT; J: TRBJ1-1; D: .; V: TRBV11-2; size: .
CDR3: CASSTGVGTQYF; DNA: TGTGCCAGCAGTACAGGGGTGGGGACCCAGTACTTC; J: TRBJ2-5; D: TRBD1; V: TRBV6-2/TRBV6-3; size: .
CDR3: CASSQVSGGTGELFF; DNA: TGCGCCAGCAGCCAAGTGTCGGGGGGTACCGGGGAGCTGTTTTTT; J: TRBJ2-2; D: TRBD2; V: TRBV4-3; size: .
CDR3: CASDLGTGSSGNTIYF; DNA: TGTGCCTCAGATTTAGGGACAGGGTCTTCTGGAAACACCATATATTTT; J: TRBJ1-3; D: TRBD1; V: TRBV24-1; size: .
CDR3: CASRSGGPSGNTIYF; DNA: TGTGCCAGCAGGTCGGGGGGTCCCTCTGGAAACACCATATATTTT; J: TRBJ1-3; D: .; V: TRBV28; size: few
CDR3: CSARWVGASYNEQFF; DNA: TGCAGCGCCCGTTGGGTGGGGGCCTCCTACAATGAGCAGTTCTTC; J: TRBJ2-1; D: .; V: TRBV29-1; size: .
CDR3: CASSPRQGTNSPLHF; DNA: TGTGCCAGCAGTCCTCGACAGGGGACTAATTCACCCCTCCACTTT; J: TRBJ1-6; D: TRBD1; V: TRBV6-5; size: .
CDR3: CSVGLARYNEQFF; DNA: TGCAGCGTTGGGCTAGCGCGCTACAATGAGCAGTTCTTC; J: TRBJ2-1; D: .; V: TRBV29-1; size: .
CDR3: CASSQDPNRDNQPQHF; DNA: TGTGCCAGCAGCCAGGACCCAAACAGGGACAATCAGCCCCAGCATTTT; J: TRBJ1-5; D: .; V: TRBV4-2; size: .
CDR3: CASSLGPVQRGILFF; DNA: TGTGCCAGCAGCCTAGGACCAGTCCAACGGGGGATTCTTTTCTTC; J: TRBJ2-1; D: .; V: TRBV5-5; size: .
CDR3: CASSAARQREPIRTDTQYF; DNA: TGTGCCAGCAGCGCCGCGCGTCAGCGGGAGCCTATAAGGACAGATACGCAGTATTTT; J: TRBJ2-3; D: TRBD2; V: TRBV9; size: .
CDR3: CASTSPGLAGGRSYEQYF; DNA: TGTGCCAGCACTTCACCGGGACTAGCGGGAGGTAGGTCCTACGAGCAGTACTTC; J: TRBJ2-7; D: TRBD2; V: TRBV28; size: .
CDR3: CASRGDSVYNEQFF; DNA: TGTGCCAGTAGGGGGGACAGCGTCTACAATGAGCAGTTCTTC; J: TRBJ2-1; D: TRBD1; V: TRBV19; size: .
CDR3: CASSQTGPPSYEQYF; DNA: TGTGCCAGCTCTCAAACAGGACCCCCCTCCTACGAGCAGTACTTC; J: TRBJ2-7; D: .; V: TRBV2; size: few
CDR3: CASSPLTGELFF; DNA: TGCGCCAGCAGCCCCCTTACCGGGGAGCTGTTTTTT; J: TRBJ2-2; D: .; V: TRBV5-1; size: .
CDR3: CASSPLDSSTDTQYF; DNA: TGTGCCAGCAGCCCCCTGGACAGTTCCACAGATACGCAGTATTTT; J: TRBJ2-3; D: .; V: TRBV5-8; size: .
CDR3: CASSADLETNQPQHF; DNA: TGTGCCAGCAGCGCGGACTTAGAGACCAATCAGCCCCAGCATTTT; J: TRBJ1-5; D: .; V: TRBV9; size: .
CDR3: CASSHSTSGRGATDTQYF; DNA: TGTGCCAGCAGCCACTCGACTAGCGGGAGGGGGGCGACAGATACGCAGTATTTT; J: TRBJ2-3; D: TRBD2; V: TRBV3-1/TRBV3-2; size: .
CDR3: CASSQGTSGRNEQFF; DNA: TGTGCCAGCAGTCAAGGGACTAGCGGGAGAAATGAGCAGTTCTTC; J: TRBJ2-1; D: TRBD2; V: TRBV3-1/TRBV3-2; size: .
CDR3: CASSPGHLYEQYF; DNA: TGTGCCAGCAGCCCGGGACATCTTTACGAGCAGTACTTC; J: TRBJ2-7; D: .; V: TRBV11-2; size: .